The 25 T cell receptor beta chains below all came from one sample that was sequenced in a study of T-cell reconstitution after alpha-beta-depleted transplantation in children. For TCRbeta, the library was prepared with unique molecular identifiers. MiXCR, run by TCRdb on the PCR reads, gives a single entry per CDR3 protein. The repertoire holds hundreds of thousands of distinct CDR3 sequences, roughly a tenth seen once, with about 4% in the top ten. Sequences were derived from PBMCs from the stem cell graft donor, sampled from the stem cell graft. These receptors were taken from a human donor who donated a stem cell graft to a child with acute myeloid leukemia.

This clonotype was counted between two and nine times. The V and J genes are TRBV5-1 and TRBJ2-2; no clear D gene. The CDR3 contains 14 residues. V shed 4 bases and J shed 5 bases, with 12 bases lying between them. Germline V gene data show CDR1 as SGHRS and CDR2 as YFSETQ. CDR3 region: CASSLGSKTGELFF. CDR3 nucleotides: TGCGCCAGCAGCCTCGGGTCAAAAACCGGGGAGCTGTTTTTT.

This clonotype has only a few counts. The genes are TRBV30 and TRBJ2-5; D gene unclear. The CDR3 totals 12 residues. V lost 1 base and J lost 10, with 13 bases in between. Germline V gene sequence: CDR1 GTSNPN, CDR2 SVGIG (reference sequence). The CDR3 is CAWSGVGWGQYF. CDR3 DNA: TGTGCCTGGAGTGGGGTGGGGTGGGGCCAGTACTTC.

This clonotype was counted a few times. The V call is TRBV30, the J call TRBJ2-1; a possible D gene is TRBD1 (5 bases). Germline V lookup: CDR1 GTSNPN, CDR2 SVGIG (reference sequence). The CDR3 runs 15 residues. The ends were cut back, 0 bases at V and 10 bases at J, with 19 bases in the middle. In DNA, the CDR3 is TGTGCCTGGAGTGTGTCGGGCGTAGGGGCAAGAGAGCAGTTCTTC. Its translation is CAWSVSGVGAREQFF.

This clonotype appeared a few times. The rearrangement uses TRBV11-2 and TRBJ2-1; D gene ambiguous. The CDR3 covers 17 residues. V gave up 0 bases and J gave up 0 bases, with 12 bases separating them. The germline gives CDR1 SGHAT, CDR2 FQNNGV. The CDR3 is CASSLEGYPSSYNEQFF. In nucleotides, the CDR3 is TGTGCCAGCAGCTTAGAGGGCTACCCTAGCTCCTACAATGAGCAGTTCTTC.

The chain recombines TRBV18 with TRBJ2-3; D might be TRBD2 (7 bases). Trimming shortened V by 6 bases and J by 4 bases, and 20 bases separated the two germline ends. This CDR3 is built from 16 residues. Germline CDR1 KGHSH, CDR2 LQKENI. Written as DNA, the CDR3 is TGTGCCAGCTCCCACGGGGGCGGGAGTTTCGCAGATACGCAGTATTTT. Amino acid sequence: CASSHGGGSFADTQYF.

This clonotype was seen at least ten times. The J gene is TRBJ1-1, the V gene TRBV29-1; D remains unclear. V was shortened by 6 bases and J by 8 bases, with 16 bases between the two germline ends. The CDR3 is 12 amino acids. The germline V gene has CDR1 SQVTM and CDR2 ANQGSEA. CDR3 protein: CSVSFSHAEAFF. The CDR3 DNA is TGCAGCGTATCTTTCTCACACGCAGAAGCTTTCTTT.

The chain couples TRBV20-1 to TRBJ1-1; D is ambiguous. The germline V and J ends were trimmed by 4 bases and 7 bases, with 16 bases remaining between them. Germline V CDR1 and CDR2: DFQATT, SNEGSKA (reference sequence). The CDR3 is 13 amino acids. The CDR3 nucleotides are TGCAGTGCTACTTCGGAAGGGCGTAGTGAAGCTTTCTTT. Its protein is CSATSEGRSEAFF.

This chain links TRBV29-1 with TRBJ2-3; D remains unclear. Between the trimmed V and J ends, which lost 6 bases and 6 bases, there was a span of 10 bases. The CDR3 is 11 residues long. Germline CDR1 is SQVTM and CDR2 is ANQGSEA. CDR3 in DNA: TGCAGCGTCCTCCCTCAGGATACGCAGTATTTT. Translating it yields CSVLPQDTQYF.

This clonotype was recorded a few times. This chain links TRBV12-3 or TRBV12-4 with TRBJ1-1; 7 bases align to TRBD1. V lost 8 bases to trimming and J lost 0 bases; unmatched junction nucleotides: 9. The CDR3 totals 15 residues. The CDR3 here is CASWLRTGVNTEAFF. The CDR3 region has the DNA TGTGCCAGCTGGCTTCGGACAGGAGTGAACACTGAAGCTTTCTTT.

This clonotype was detected only a few times. The chain carries TRBV7-2 and TRBJ2-3; TRBD1 matches at 10 bases. Trimming removed 6 bases from V and 2 bases from J; junction bases left unmatched: 5. The germline gives CDR1 SGHTA, CDR2 FQGNSA. The CDR3 runs 15 residues. CDR3 protein: CASSTGTGVTDTQYF. Written as DNA, the CDR3 is TGTGCCAGCAGTACCGGGACAGGGGTCACAGATACGCAGTATTTT.

This clonotype was seen a few times. V gene TRBV24-1 combines with J gene TRBJ2-1; the match to TRBD1 covers 7 bases. Trimming cost V 4 bases and J 7 bases; bases outside gene matches: 6. The germline CDR1 and CDR2 sequences are KGHDR and SFDVKD. The CDR3 has 14 amino acids. Written as DNA, the CDR3 is TGTGCCACCAGTGAGTGGACAGGTGGGAATGAGCAGTTCTTC. It codes for CATSEWTGGNEQFF.

This rearrangement joins TRBV19 to TRBJ1-2; TRBD1 might be the D (6 bases). The CDR3 has 15 residues. V was shortened by 3 bases and J by 4 bases, with 15 bases between the two germline ends. The germline gives CDR1 LNHDA, CDR2 SQIVND (reference sequence). The CDR3 region has the DNA TGTGCCAGTAGTATGAGACAGGCTGACTTCTATGGCTACACCTTC. Its translation: CASSMRQADFYGYTF.

CDR3 protein: CAFSLLAGVGDTQYF. CDR3 nucleotides: TGTGCCTTCAGTTTACTAGCGGGAGTCGGAGATACGCAGTATTTT. The rearrangement links TRBV12-3 or TRBV12-4 to TRBJ2-3; TRBD2 aligns across 11 bases. The CDR3 contains 15 residues. After removal of 11 bases from V and 5 bases from J, the junction contained 12 bases not matched to a gene.

This clonotype was seen more than once but under ten times. The rearrangement uses TRBV12-3 or TRBV12-4 and TRBJ2-2; no firm D call. The CDR3 contains 15 residues. Trimming left V 3 bases short and J 4 bases short, with 12 bases between. CDR3 DNA sequence: TGTGCCAGCAGTTTGAGGTCATCGCTCACCGGGGAGCTGTTTTTT. Residues: CASSLRSSLTGELFF.

This clonotype was detected only a few times. This chain connects TRBV29-1 to TRBJ2-1, with TRBD2 matching 8 bases. In germline, CDR1 is SQVTM, CDR2 ANQGSEA. The V and J ends lost 3 bases and 0 bases, in that order; junction bases with no gene match: 7. This CDR3 is 16 amino acids long. In DNA form, the CDR3 reads TGCAGCGTTGAGCAGCGGGAGTGGGGCTCCTACAATGAGCAGTTCTTC. It codes for CSVEQREWGSYNEQFF.

The chain carries TRBV29-1 and TRBJ2-3; TRBD2 agrees at 8 bases. J was trimmed by 4 bases and V by 5 bases; bases with no gene match: 14. The CDR3 is 16 residues long. Germline CDR1 SQVTM, CDR2 ANQGSEA. The CDR3 DNA follows: TGCAGCGTTCCTTCTAGCGGGCTAGGTGGGCCAGATACGCAGTATTTT. Protein product: CSVPSSGLGGPDTQYF.

This clonotype was observed many times. This chain links TRBV29-1 with TRBJ2-7, with D possibly called TRBD1 or TRBD2 (5 bases each). The CDR3 extends over 12 amino acids. V gave up 6 bases and J gave up 9 bases, with 18 bases separating them. From germline, CDR1 is SQVTM and CDR2 ANQGSEA. Here the CDR3 reads CSVAGQFSGQYF. The CDR3 nucleotides read TGCAGCGTCGCAGGACAATTCAGCGGGCAGTACTTC.

The chain couples TRBV7-3 to TRBJ2-3; a possible D gene is TRBD2 (6 bases). The germline V gene has CDR1 SGHTA and CDR2 FQGTGA. Trimming removed 3 bases at V and 1 base at J, with 11 bases between. This CDR3 comprises 15 residues. The CDR3 region has the DNA TGTGCCAGCAGCTTCGGAGCTAGCGGCACAGATACGCAGTATTTT. Residues: CASSFGASGTDTQYF.

This clonotype was found a few times. The gene calls are TRBV20-1 and TRBJ1-4, with 12 positions matching TRBD1. Looked up from germline, CDR1 is DFQATT and CDR2 is SNEGSKA (reference sequence). This CDR3 is built from 15 residues. V lost 5 bases and J lost 7; bases outside the gene matches: 8. DNA for the CDR3: TGCAGTGCTCCGGGACAGGGGGCAGGTAGTGAAAAACTGTTTTTT. It is translated as CSAPGQGAGSEKLFF.

The chain combines TRBV15 with TRBJ1-5; 7 bases map to TRBD1. Trimming at V came to 3 bases and at J to 7 bases, leaving 9 bases not matched to a gene. This CDR3 spans 15 amino acids. Looked up from germline, CDR1 is LNHNV and CDR2 is YYDKDF (reference sequence). The CDR3 region has the DNA TGTGCCACCAGCAGTGGACAGGCAGAGGGACAGCCCCAGCATTTT. Translating it yields CATSSGQAEGQPQHF.

The chain joins TRBV12-5 to TRBJ2-1; perhaps TRBD1 as D (6 bases). The germline gives CDR1 LGHNT, CDR2 FRNRAP. CDR3 length equals 14 residues. Trimming left V 4 bases short and J 9 bases short, with 16 bases between. CDR3 amino acids: CASGYTAGASEQFF. The CDR3 DNA reads TGTGCTAGTGGTTATACGGCAGGGGCGAGTGAGCAGTTCTTC.

There are many counts of this clonotype. The V gene is TRBV14, the J gene TRBJ2-2, with TRBD1 as a possible D gene (6 bases). Per the germline V gene, CDR1 is SGHDN and CDR2 is FVKESK. The CDR3 length is 13 residues. V lost 8 bases, J lost 4 bases, and 11 bases lay in between. This CDR3 is CASGGMPTGELFF. The DNA for the CDR3 is TGTGCCAGCGGGGGCATGCCCACCGGGGAGCTGTTTTTT. Together with reference TRBV14 and TRBJ2-2, the CDR3 gives the full variable domain: EAGVTQFPSHSVIEKGQTVTLRCDPISGHDNLYWYRRVMGKEIKFLLHFVKESKQDESGMPNNRFLAERTGGTYSTLKVQPAELEDSGVYFCASGGMPTGELFFGEGSRLTVL.

The J gene is TRBJ1-5, the V gene TRBV12-3 or TRBV12-4; 8 positions match TRBD1. V gave up 5 bases and J gave up 6 bases; unmatched junction bases: 9. The length of the CDR3 is 15 residues. In nucleotides, the CDR3 is TGTGCCAGCAGTCCCCGACAGGGGATCAGTCAGCCCCAGCATTTT. It is translated as CASSPRQGISQPQHF.

This clonotype has a count of ten or more. J is TRBJ2-5 and V is TRBV20-1; TRBD1 might be the D (6 bases). The germline V gene has CDR1 DFQATT and CDR2 SNEGSKA (reference sequence). The CDR3 totals 13 residues. V lost 4 bases and J 2 bases, leaving 11 bases between the germline ends. The CDR3 DNA reads TGCAGTGCTACCCGGACAGTACAAGAGACCCAGTACTTC. Translating gives CSATRTVQETQYF.

This clonotype was recorded a few times. This chain links TRBV6-1 with TRBJ2-7; D might be TRBD2 (5 bases). The CDR3 has 14 residues. CDR1 and CDR2 from the germline V gene are MNHNS and SASEGT. V lost 8 bases and J lost 1, with 15 bases in between. CDR3 loop: CASQTTSLSYEQYF. CDR3 DNA: TGTGCCAGCCAAACCACTAGTCTGTCCTACGAGCAGTACTTC.